This is a list of T cell receptor beta chains from one sample in a study of blood T cell repertoires in COVID-19. Generated by immunoSEQ multiplex PCR, the TCRdb table keeps only in-frame clones and is missing some. This table holds 150,000 to 200,000 clones, roughly nine tenths found once. The specimen was peripheral blood. The receptors come from a young man who had recovered from COVID-19. The CDR3 runs from the conserved cysteine through the conserved F or W. The order of the fields is J gene, D gene, clone size, V gene, CDR3 length, CDR3 protein, CDR3 DNA. D genes are given only for firm matches. Size tells how often a clone was seen (once, few, many) or the class of an expanded clone, and some rows leave it out.

J gene: TRBJ2-1; D gene: TRBD2; clone size: .; V gene: TRBV11-2; CDR3 length: 15; CDR3 protein: CASSSRLAGGNEQFF; CDR3 DNA: TGTGCCAGCAGCTCCCGACTAGCGGGAGGAAATGAGCAGTTCTTC
J gene: TRBJ2-1; D gene: TRBD2; clone size: .; V gene: TRBV19; CDR3 length: 15; CDR3 protein: CASSIGDGRVTEQFF; CDR3 DNA: TGTGCCAGTAGTATAGGGGACGGGAGGGTAACTGAGCAGTTCTTC
J gene: TRBJ1-5; D gene: .; clone size: .; V gene: TRBV24-1; CDR3 length: 13; CDR3 protein: CATSSGVNQPQHF; CDR3 DNA: TGTGCCACCAGTTCAGGGGTGAACCAGCCCCAGCATTTT
J gene: TRBJ2-3; D gene: TRBD2; clone size: .; V gene: TRBV3-1/TRBV3-2; CDR3 length: 15; CDR3 protein: CASTTGTSGVLTQYF; CDR3 DNA: TGTGCCAGCACTACCGGGACTAGCGGGGTCCTAACGCAGTATTTT
J gene: TRBJ2-1; D gene: TRBD2; clone size: .; V gene: TRBV7-9; CDR3 length: 17; CDR3 protein: CASSPDWGLADYNEQFF; CDR3 DNA: TGTGCCAGCAGCCCTGATTGGGGACTAGCGGATTACAATGAGCAGTTCTTC
J gene: TRBJ2-1; D gene: TRBD2; clone size: once; V gene: TRBV7-9; CDR3 length: 15; CDR3 protein: CASSLPLAEYNEQFF; CDR3 DNA: TGTGCCAGCAGCCTCCCACTAGCGGAATACAATGAGCAGTTCTTC
J gene: TRBJ1-1; D gene: TRBD1; clone size: .; V gene: TRBV5-4; CDR3 length: 14; CDR3 protein: CASSTGQGNTEAFF; CDR3 DNA: TGTGCCAGCAGCACAGGACAGGGGAACACTGAAGCTTTCTTT
J gene: TRBJ2-7; D gene: TRBD1; clone size: .; V gene: TRBV6-5; CDR3 length: 15; CDR3 protein: CASIPAGPGGHEQYF; CDR3 DNA: TGTGCCAGCATCCCCGCGGGGCCAGGGGGCCACGAGCAGTACTTC
J gene: TRBJ2-5; D gene: .; clone size: .; V gene: TRBV20-1; CDR3 length: 11; CDR3 protein: CSASRQETQYF; CDR3 DNA: TGCAGTGCTAGCCGGCAAGAGACCCAGTACTTC
J gene: TRBJ2-7; D gene: .; clone size: .; V gene: TRBV18; CDR3 length: 12; CDR3 protein: CASSGSNYEQYF; CDR3 DNA: TGTGCCAGCTCAGGTTCTAACTACGAGCAGTACTTC
J gene: TRBJ2-2; D gene: TRBD2; clone size: .; V gene: TRBV5-1; CDR3 length: 14; CDR3 protein: CASGLAGGTGELFF; CDR3 DNA: TGCGCCAGCGGACTAGCGGGAGGGACCGGGGAGCTGTTTTTT
J gene: TRBJ2-3; D gene: TRBD2; clone size: .; V gene: TRBV9; CDR3 length: 18; CDR3 protein: CASSSGGLAGGMGDTQYF; CDR3 DNA: TGTGCCAGCAGCTCGGGGGGACTAGCGGGAGGAATGGGAGATACGCAGTATTTT
J gene: TRBJ2-7; D gene: .; clone size: .; V gene: TRBV7-2; CDR3 length: 13; CDR3 protein: CASSQNTNYEQYF; CDR3 DNA: TGTGCCAGCAGCCAAAATACTAACTACGAGCAGTACTTC
J gene: TRBJ2-5; D gene: TRBD1; clone size: few; V gene: TRBV2; CDR3 length: 14; CDR3 protein: CASRDRGARETQYF; CDR3 DNA: TGTGCCAGCCGAGACAGGGGGGCGAGGGAGACCCAGTACTTC
J gene: TRBJ2-1; D gene: .; clone size: .; V gene: TRBV7-2; CDR3 length: 15; CDR3 protein: CASSPWTASYNEQFF; CDR3 DNA: TGTGCCAGCAGCCCTTGGACAGCCTCCTACAATGAGCAGTTCTTC
J gene: TRBJ2-7; D gene: TRBD2; clone size: .; V gene: TRBV5-6; CDR3 length: 16; CDR3 protein: CASSLDGTSVSHEQYF; CDR3 DNA: TGTGCCAGCAGCTTGGACGGGACTAGCGTTAGCCACGAGCAGTACTTC
J gene: TRBJ2-7; D gene: TRBD2; clone size: .; V gene: TRBV3-1/TRBV3-2; CDR3 length: 16; CDR3 protein: CASSQDRTSGRAEQYF; CDR3 DNA: TGTGCCAGCAGCCAAGATAGGACTAGCGGGAGGGCCGAGCAGTACTTC
J gene: TRBJ1-1; D gene: TRBD1; clone size: .; V gene: TRBV28; CDR3 length: 18; CDR3 protein: CASSSSPGTAVMNTEAFF; CDR3 DNA: TGTGCCAGCAGTTCCTCCCCGGGGACAGCAGTCATGAACACTGAAGCTTTCTTT
J gene: TRBJ2-1; D gene: TRBD2; clone size: .; V gene: TRBV7-8; CDR3 length: 13; CDR3 protein: CASSSGLGNEQFF; CDR3 DNA: TGTGCCAGCAGCTCGGGACTAGGAAATGAGCAGTTCTTC
J gene: TRBJ2-5; D gene: .; clone size: once; V gene: TRBV5-1; CDR3 length: 16; CDR3 protein: CASSLAVRDSQETQYF; CDR3 DNA: TGCGCCAGCAGCTTGGCGGTCAGGGATTCCCAAGAGACCCAGTACTTC
J gene: TRBJ2-2; D gene: .; clone size: .; V gene: TRBV28; CDR3 length: 16; CDR3 protein: CASITSGAGSTGELFF; CDR3 DNA: TGTGCCAGCATAACGTCTGGGGCGGGGTCCACCGGGGAGCTGTTTTTT
J gene: TRBJ2-1; D gene: TRBD2; clone size: once; V gene: TRBV2; CDR3 length: 14; CDR3 protein: CASSSGRALYEQFF; CDR3 DNA: TGTGCCAGCAGTAGCGGGAGGGCCCTTTATGAGCAGTTCTTC
J gene: TRBJ2-2; D gene: TRBD2; clone size: .; V gene: TRBV14; CDR3 length: 20; CDR3 protein: CASSQGGLAGVLRDTGELFF; CDR3 DNA: TGTGCCAGCAGCCAAGGGGGACTAGCGGGAGTTTTGCGGGACACCGGGGAGCTGTTTTTT
J gene: TRBJ2-7; D gene: TRBD1; clone size: .; V gene: TRBV4-1; CDR3 length: 15; CDR3 protein: CASSQGQGVSYEQYF; CDR3 DNA: TGCGCCAGCAGCCAAGGCCAGGGGGTTTCCTACGAGCAGTACTTC
J gene: TRBJ2-5; D gene: .; clone size: .; V gene: TRBV7-3; CDR3 length: 15; CDR3 protein: CASSLIGGQGETQYF; CDR3 DNA: TGTGCCAGCAGCTTAATAGGAGGCCAGGGGGAGACCCAGTACTTC
J gene: TRBJ1-6; D gene: TRBD1; clone size: .; V gene: TRBV6-2/TRBV6-3; CDR3 length: 16; CDR3 protein: CASSYSSGTGQNALHF; CDR3 DNA: TGTGCCAGCAGTTACTCCTCCGGGACAGGCCAGAACGCCCTCCACTTT
J gene: TRBJ2-7; D gene: .; clone size: .; V gene: TRBV15; CDR3 length: 13; CDR3 protein: CATSREQGYEQYF; CDR3 DNA: TGTGCCACCAGCAGAGAACAGGGTTACGAGCAGTACTTC
J gene: TRBJ2-7; D gene: .; clone size: .; V gene: TRBV19; CDR3 length: 14; CDR3 protein: CASSIGGVKNEQYF; CDR3 DNA: TGTGCCAGTAGTATAGGGGGCGTTAAAAACGAGCAGTACTTC
J gene: TRBJ1-4; D gene: .; clone size: once; V gene: TRBV15; CDR3 length: 14; CDR3 protein: CATSRGGGGEKLFF; CDR3 DNA: TGTGCCACCAGCAGAGGGGGGGGCGGTGAAAAACTGTTTTTT
J gene: TRBJ2-5; D gene: TRBD2; clone size: .; V gene: TRBV11-3; CDR3 length: 15; CDR3 protein: CASSLDGLGQETQYF; CDR3 DNA: TGTGCCAGCAGCTTAGACGGACTAGGCCAGGAGACCCAGTACTTC
J gene: TRBJ2-2; D gene: .; clone size: once; V gene: TRBV19; CDR3 length: 14; CDR3 protein: CASQQGSNTGELFF; CDR3 DNA: TGTGCCAGTCAGCAGGGTTCGAACACCGGGGAGCTGTTTTTT
J gene: TRBJ2-3; D gene: TRBD2; clone size: .; V gene: TRBV7-2; CDR3 length: 14; CDR3 protein: CASSPGLAASPQYF; CDR3 DNA: TGTGCCAGCAGCCCTGGACTAGCGGCCTCACCGCAGTATTTT
J gene: TRBJ1-6; D gene: .; clone size: .; V gene: TRBV21-1; CDR3 length: 17; CDR3 protein: CASNFGQLRPGYSPLHF; CDR3 DNA: TGTGCCAGCAATTTCGGACAGTTGCGGCCCGGGTATTCACCCCTCCACTTT
J gene: TRBJ1-6; D gene: .; clone size: once; V gene: TRBV11-2; CDR3 length: 17; CDR3 protein: CASSTDRLRSYNSPLHF; CDR3 DNA: TGTGCCAGCAGCACAGACAGATTGCGCTCCTATAATTCACCCCTCCACTTT
J gene: TRBJ2-1; D gene: TRBD2; clone size: .; V gene: TRBV10-2; CDR3 length: 14; CDR3 protein: CASRLAGAGNEQFF; CDR3 DNA: TGCGCCAGCAGACTAGCGGGAGCGGGCAATGAGCAGTTCTTC
J gene: TRBJ2-7; D gene: .; clone size: .; V gene: TRBV4-1; CDR3 length: 16; CDR3 protein: CASSQESRHSSYEQYF; CDR3 DNA: TGCGCCAGCAGCCAAGAATCCCGACACAGCTCCTACGAGCAGTACTTC
J gene: TRBJ1-1; D gene: .; clone size: .; V gene: TRBV6-5; CDR3 length: 15; CDR3 protein: CASSLTGNLNTEAFF; CDR3 DNA: TGTGCCAGCAGTTTGACAGGAAATTTGAACACTGAAGCTTTCTTT
J gene: TRBJ2-5; D gene: TRBD1; clone size: .; V gene: TRBV5-1; CDR3 length: 15; CDR3 protein: CASSLETGSQETQYF; CDR3 DNA: TGCGCCAGCAGCTTGGAGACAGGGAGTCAAGAGACCCAGTACTTC
J gene: TRBJ1-1; D gene: .; clone size: once; V gene: TRBV19; CDR3 length: 12; CDR3 protein: CASRGQNTEAFF; CDR3 DNA: TGTGCCAGCCGGGGACAGAACACTGAAGCTTTCTTT
J gene: TRBJ2-7; D gene: TRBD2; clone size: .; V gene: TRBV19; CDR3 length: 15; CDR3 protein: CASSLLAGASHEQYF; CDR3 DNA: TGTGCCAGTAGTCTCCTAGCGGGAGCTTCGCACGAGCAGTACTTC
J gene: TRBJ1-3; D gene: .; clone size: once; V gene: TRBV25-1; CDR3 length: 16; CDR3 protein: CASSELHRGIGNTIYF; CDR3 DNA: TGTGCCAGCAGTGAATTACATAGGGGCATCGGAAACACCATATATTTT
J gene: TRBJ1-1; D gene: .; clone size: .; V gene: TRBV19; CDR3 length: 13; CDR3 protein: CASIDRMNTEAFF; CDR3 DNA: TGTGCCAGTATCGACAGAATGAACACTGAAGCTTTCTTT
J gene: TRBJ2-3; D gene: .; clone size: .; V gene: TRBV28; CDR3 length: 14; CDR3 protein: CASSLLASTDTQYF; CDR3 DNA: TGTGCCAGCAGTTTGTTAGCGAGCACAGATACGCAGTATTTT
J gene: TRBJ1-3; D gene: TRBD1; clone size: .; V gene: TRBV9; CDR3 length: 15; CDR3 protein: CASSATGGSGNTIYF; CDR3 DNA: TGTGCCAGCAGCGCAACAGGGGGCTCTGGAAACACCATATATTTT
J gene: TRBJ1-5; D gene: .; clone size: .; V gene: TRBV5-6; CDR3 length: 16; CDR3 protein: CASSLTAMHSNQPQHF; CDR3 DNA: TGTGCCAGCAGCTTGACAGCTATGCATAGCAATCAGCCCCAGCATTTT
J gene: TRBJ1-2; D gene: TRBD1; clone size: .; V gene: TRBV12-5; CDR3 length: 13; CDR3 protein: CASALQGNYGYTF; CDR3 DNA: TGTGCTAGTGCCCTACAGGGGAACTATGGCTACACCTTC
J gene: TRBJ2-2; D gene: .; clone size: .; V gene: TRBV5-1; CDR3 length: 14; CDR3 protein: CASSLNQNTGELFF; CDR3 DNA: TGCGCCAGCAGCTTGAATCAGAACACCGGGGAGCTGTTTTTT